This T cell receptor beta chain emerged from a study of CD8+CD57+ T cells in acquired aplastic anemia. The TCR beta profiling, which covered VDJ combination and CDR3 sequence, was carried out using genomic DNA as the template. Using its own MiXCR run on the reads, TCRdb lists one record per CDR3 protein. This table holds more than 250,000 distinct CDR3 sequences, 56% found once. The receptor comes from a human donor with severe aplastic anemia or a healthy control (not recorded which). Sequencing input: sorted CD4+, CD8+, or CD8+CD57+ T cells (not recorded which) from PBMCs.

CDR3 nucleotides: TGCAGTGCTAGAGATGTCCACCTGCAAGAGACCCAGTACTTC. As protein: CSARDVHLQETQYF. The chain couples TRBV20-1 to TRBJ2-5; no reliable D call. The V end lost 0 bases, the J end lost 2 bases, and 10 bases lay between the germline ends. Germline V gives CDR1 DFQATT, CDR2 SNEGSKA (reference sequence). CDR3 size: 14 residues.